This T cell receptor (beta chain) appears in the sequencing data of a study of blood T cells in healthy people across ages. Study-level background: For every two T cells, template switching captured about one barcoded beta molecule. General study points: The percentage of naive T cells correlated strongly with TCR beta diversity.

Healthy Russian Caucasian donors spanned ages roughly 6 to 100 years. A minimum of 6 micrograms of total RNA was extracted per sample. The germline gives CDR1 SGHRS, CDR2 YFSETQ. This CDR3 comprises 17 residues. Between the trimmed V and J ends, which lost 4 bases and 2 bases, there was a span of 21 bases. This clonotype was detected only a few times. The antigen is not known. A sample-barcoded 5' primer and a J-beta primer mix were used in a second PCR of roughly 6 to 12 cycles. A single record per CDR3 protein comes from TCRdb applying MiXCR to the 5' RACE reads. The sample has 650,000 to 1,000,000 distinct CDR3 sequences; about 34% are singletons.

The receptor was derived from a man aged 18 to 35 in good health. Sequencing used blood. The chain links TRBV5-1 to TRBJ2-5; tentative D call: TRBD2 (5 bases). The CDR3 here is CASSHSYTGRGQETQYF. The CDR3, as DNA: TGCGCCAGCAGCCACTCATACACTGGACGGGGACAAGAGACCCAGTACTTC.